One and the same sample provided the 25 T cell receptor beta chains below, sequenced in a study of technical replicates of blood from a handful of donors. TCRdb's copy holds only in-frame clones and misses some; the assay was immunoSEQ multiplex PCR. The repertoire holds about 85,000 clones, 90% to 95% seen once, with roughly 0.25% in the top ten. What was sequenced was T cells isolated from PBMCs. The receptors were sampled from a human donor in good health.

The chain is built from TRBV11-3 and TRBJ1-2; D possibly corresponds to TRBD1 (6 bases). Germline CDR1 and CDR2: SGHNT and YENEEA. The CDR3 totals 15 residues. The V and J ends lost 4 bases and 4 bases respectively, with 16 bases between them. CDR3 nucleotides: TGTGCCAGCAGCTCCAGGGGCAGCATTCCCTATGGCTACACCTTC. Translating it yields CASSSRGSIPYGYTF.

This rearrangement joins TRBV5-6 to TRBJ2-3, with D unclear. The V gene's germline CDR1 is SGHDT and CDR2 YYEEEE. V was clipped by 4 bases and J by 2 bases, with 2 bases between them. The CDR3 spans 11 residues. CDR3: CASSLTDTQYF. CDR3 coding DNA: TGTGCCAGCAGCCTCACAGATACGCAGTATTTT.

This clone was counted between two and nine times. The chain couples TRBV13 to TRBJ2-2, with 8 positions matching TRBD1. Trimming removed 4 bases from V and 1 base from J; junction bases left unmatched: 2. CDR1 PRHDT and CDR2 FYEKMQ come from the germline V gene (reference sequence). The CDR3 consists of 15 residues. CDR3 region: CASSYGQGNTGELFF. DNA of the CDR3: TGTGCCAGCAGCTACGGACAGGGGAACACCGGGGAGCTGTTTTTT.

The genes are TRBV11-3 and TRBJ1-1; 7 bases are shared with TRBD1. V lost 5 bases, J lost 0 bases, and 9 bases stayed unmatched. There are 16 residues in the CDR3. Looked up from germline, CDR1 is SGHNT and CDR2 is YENEEA. The CDR3 region is CASSLRQGKMNTEAFF. Here the CDR3 DNA reads TGTGCCAGCAGCCTCCGACAGGGTAAGATGAACACTGAAGCTTTCTTT. Variable domain in full (rest from reference TRBV11-3 and TRBJ1-1): EAGVVQSPRYKIIEKKQPVAFWCNPISGHNTLYWYLQNLGQGPELLIRYENEEAVDDSQLPKDRFSAERLKGVDSTLKIQPAELGDSAVYLCASSLRQGKMNTEAFFGQGTRLTVV.

The chain combines TRBV30 with TRBJ2-5; D possibly corresponds to TRBD2 (5 bases). V lost 0 bases to trimming and J lost 5 bases, with 13 bases between them. Germline V gene sequence: CDR1 GTSNPN, CDR2 SVGIG (reference sequence). The CDR3 is 14 amino acids. CDR3 DNA sequence: TGTGCCTGGAGTGTATCTCTAGCCTTGGAGACCCAGTACTTC. This gives the protein CAWSVSLALETQYF.

This rearrangement joins TRBV6-1 to TRBJ1-2; no definite D call. Germline CDR1 and CDR2: MNHNS and SASEGT. CDR3 length equals 10 residues. Trimming left V 2 bases short and J 8 bases short, with 3 bases between. CDR3 sequence: CASSEQGYTF. The DNA for the CDR3 is TGTGCCAGCAGTGAACAGGGCTACACCTTC.

The genes are TRBV9 and TRBJ2-1, with 9 bases aligning to TRBD2. This CDR3 comprises 16 residues. V dropped 4 bases and J dropped 2; count of bases not matched to a gene: 7. Germline values: CDR1 SGDLS, CDR2 YYNGEE. The CDR3 is CASSLSGGPTYNEQFF. CDR3 nucleotides: TGTGCCAGCAGCTTGAGCGGGGGGCCCACCTACAATGAGCAGTTCTTC.

The chain uses TRBV9 and TRBJ1-4; 7 bases line up with TRBD1. The CDR3 covers 15 residues. Germline CDR1 reads SGDLS; CDR2 reads YYNGEE. Trimming at V came to 0 bases and at J to 8 bases, leaving 7 bases not matched to a gene. CDR3 loop: CASSVAQGVGEKLFF. The CDR3 region has the DNA TGTGCCAGCAGCGTAGCCCAGGGGGTAGGGGAAAAACTGTTTTTT.

V usage is TRBV5-1 and J usage is TRBJ2-2; 7 nucleotides align to TRBD2. Per the germline V gene, CDR1 is SGHRS and CDR2 is YFSETQ. V trimming: 1 base; J trimming: 5 bases; junction bases outside the gene matches: 5. The CDR3 is 15 amino acids. The CDR3 DNA is TGCGCCAGCAGCTTGTACGGGGGAGGGACCGGGGAGCTGTTTTTT. This codes for CASSLYGGGTGELFF.

The genes are TRBV6-5 and TRBJ1-1, with D possibly TRBD1 on 5 matching bases. The germline gives CDR1 MNHEY, CDR2 SVGAGI. Trimming shortened V by 0 bases and J by 0 bases, and 11 bases separated the two germline ends. CDR3 length equals 16 residues. The CDR3 DNA follows: TGTGCCAGCAGTTACTCGTCGACAGCAGTGAACACTGAAGCTTTCTTT. The encoded protein is CASSYSSTAVNTEAFF.

The chain couples TRBV6-1 to TRBJ1-4; D might be TRBD1 (6 bases). The CDR3 has 14 amino acids. Germline loops: CDR1 MNHNS, CDR2 SASEGT. Trimming removed 3 bases at V and 4 bases at J, with 9 bases between. The CDR3 DNA reads as TGTGCCAGCAGTGAGGACAGCTTTAATGAAAAACTGTTTTTT. Translated: CASSEDSFNEKLFF.

This rearrangement joins TRBV11-2 to TRBJ1-5; D possibly corresponds to TRBD1 (6 bases). Germline lookup yields CDR1 SGHAT and CDR2 FQNNGV. The CDR3 covers 17 residues. Trimming removed 5 bases from V and 5 bases from J, with 22 bases in between. The CDR3 loop reads CASSPTGIIGSDQPQHF. In DNA form, the CDR3 reads TGTGCCAGCAGCCCAACAGGGATAATTGGGTCGGATCAGCCCCAGCATTTT. The variable domain in full, completed from reference TRBV11-2 and TRBJ1-5, reads EAGVAQSPRYKIIEKRQSVAFWCNPISGHATLYWYQQILGQGPKLLIQFQNNGVVDDSQLPKDRFSAERLKGVDSTLKIQPAKLEDSAVYLCASSPTGIIGSDQPQHFGDGTRLSIL.

Worth noting for this clone: The same CDR3 arises from other DNA sequences in this sample as well. The V and J genes are TRBV27 and TRBJ2-7; 9 positions match TRBD1. V was clipped by 5 bases and J by 2 bases; unmatched bases: 10. Germline V lookup: CDR1 MNHEY, CDR2 SMNVEV (reference sequence). The CDR3 consists of 16 residues. Here the CDR3 reads CASSPSPGTGTYEQYF. The CDR3 coding sequence is TGTGCCAGCAGTCCAAGTCCCGGGACAGGGACCTACGAGCAGTACTTC.

The chain recombines TRBV11-3 with TRBJ1-2; D not resolved. With 5 bases removed from V and 13 bases from J, the gap between germline ends came to 14 bases. CDR1 is SGHNT and CDR2 is YENEEA in the germline V gene. The CDR3 sequence is 11 residues long. The CDR3 nucleotides are TGTGCCAGCAGCAAGACATCAGGCGTCACCTTC. This translates into CASSKTSGVTF.

V is TRBV5-1 and J is TRBJ2-7, with TRBD1 identical over 9 bases. The CDR3 length is 16 residues. J gave up 7 bases and V 0 bases, and 11 bases lay outside the gene matches. Germline V gives CDR1 SGHRS, CDR2 YFSETQ. This CDR3 reads CASSLGDRDLWGEQYF. The CDR3 bases are TGCGCCAGCAGCTTGGGGGACAGGGATCTCTGGGGGGAGCAGTACTTC.

The table lists this clone with a count of one. The rearrangement links TRBV5-1 to TRBJ2-5, with D uncertain. Germline assignment: CDR1 SGHRS and CDR2 YFSETQ. The V end was cut by 8 bases, the J end by 0 bases, with 8 bases between. The CDR3 spans 12 residues. The CDR3 nucleotides read TGCGCCAGTCGGCAGGACCAAGAGACCCAGTACTTC. Residues: CASRQDQETQYF.

The J gene is TRBJ2-7, the V gene TRBV5-4; 9 nucleotides align to TRBD1. The J segment lost 6 bases and the V segment lost 4 bases, leaving 11 bases of the junction unmatched. The CDR3 sequence is 15 residues long. Per the germline V gene, CDR1 is SGHNT and CDR2 is YYREEE (reference sequence). The CDR3 DNA reads TGTGCCAGCAGCCTGTGGGGGACAGGGATCGGCGAGCAGTACTTC. Translated: CASSLWGTGIGEQYF.

This chain connects TRBV10-2 to TRBJ1-2; D possibly corresponds to TRBD1 (5 bases). Per the germline V gene, CDR1 is WSHSY and CDR2 is SAAADI. Trimming cost V 2 bases and J 8 bases, with 12 bases left between them. The CDR3 is 13 residues long. The DNA of the CDR3 is TGCGCCAGCAGTGAGAGGGGCCTAGGGGGCTACACCTTC. As protein: CASSERGLGGYTF.

This clone was detected once. The chain joins TRBV30 to TRBJ1-6, with 8 bases identical to TRBD1. This CDR3 comprises 18 residues. Germline CDR1 is GTSNPN and CDR2 is SVGIG (reference sequence). J was trimmed by 0 bases and V by 3 bases; bases with no gene match: 10. CDR3 coding DNA: TGTGCCTGGAGATTTGACAGGGGAAGTTTCTCCTATAATTCACCCCTCCACTTT. It translates to CAWRFDRGSFSYNSPLHF.

The V and J genes are TRBV2 and TRBJ2-6; tentatively, D is TRBD2 (5 bases). The V end lost 3 bases, the J end lost 4 bases, and 7 bases lay between the germline ends. Germline V gene sequence: CDR1 SNHLY, CDR2 FYNNEI. The CDR3 has 14 amino acids. For the CDR3, the DNA is TGTGCCAGCAGTGAGAGGGTCGGGGCCAACGTCCTGACTTTC. Translating it yields CASSERVGANVLTF.

The chain has TRBV4-1 and TRBJ2-1; tentatively, D is TRBD2 (6 bases). V lost 3 bases and J lost 9, with 21 bases in between. The CDR3 covers 16 residues. The V gene's germline CDR1 is MGHRA and CDR2 YSYEKL. This chain's CDR3 is CASSQLRRESGVEQFF. CDR3 in DNA: TGCGCCAGCAGCCAGCTCCGGCGGGAATCAGGAGTTGAGCAGTTCTTC.

This clone appeared a few times. The V gene is TRBV20-1, the J gene TRBJ1-1; D remains ambiguous. This CDR3 contains 11 residues. Germline CDR1 is DFQATT and CDR2 is SNEGSKA (reference sequence). Trimming pared 0 bases from V and 8 bases from J, leaving 7 bases between. CDR3 protein: CSARDPVEAFF. CDR3 nucleotides: TGCAGTGCTAGAGATCCGGTCGAAGCTTTCTTT.

The chain joins TRBV28 to TRBJ2-7; 8 positions match TRBD1. The V and J ends lost 4 bases and 2 bases, in that order; junction bases with no gene match: 7. CDR3 length: 15 residues. CDR1 and CDR2 (germline): MDHEN, SYDVKM. CDR3 sequence reads: CASSYAGTGPYEQYF. For the CDR3, the DNA is TGTGCCAGCAGTTACGCCGGGACAGGTCCCTACGAGCAGTACTTC.

The chain carries TRBV19 and TRBJ2-3, with 9 bases identical to TRBD2. The V gene's germline CDR1 is LNHDA and CDR2 SQIVND (reference sequence). The CDR3 length is 14 residues. The trim removed 3 bases at V and 5 bases at J, leaving 3 bases unmatched. The CDR3 nucleotides are TGTGCCAGTAGTATTGCGGGAGGGGGAGATACGCAGTATTTT. Its translation: CASSIAGGGDTQYF.

The V and J genes are TRBV9 and TRBJ2-2, with 11 bases identical to TRBD2. The V segment lost 0 bases and the J segment 7 bases; nucleotides outside the gene matches: 2. The CDR3 is 15 residues long. Germline lookup yields CDR1 SGDLS and CDR2 YYNGEE. CDR3: CASSVGLAGGGELFF. The CDR3 region has the DNA TGTGCCAGCAGCGTAGGGCTAGCGGGAGGCGGGGAGCTGTTTTTT.